The entry that follows covers one T cell receptor beta chain sequence. Its antigen is unidentified. There are 20 residues in the CDR3. CDR1 is SGHRS and CDR2 is YFSETQ in the germline V gene. After removal of 4 bases from V and 6 bases from J, the junction contained 25 bases not matched to a gene. The data stem from a study of CD8+CD57+ T cells in acquired aplastic anemia. At the level of the study: Quantities of DNA derived from sorted CD4+ and CD8+ cells averaged 3.2 ug.

Genomic DNA constituted the template upon which TCR beta VDJ and CDR3 profiling was performed. One entry per CDR3 protein results from TCRdb running MiXCR on the reads. The sample records approximately 200,000 distinct CDR3 sequences, over 60% being singletons. Study-wide results and limits: Patients and healthy controls showed no significant CD8+ Simpson's diversity difference. Patients had about 31 CD8+ CDR3 sequences in common with controls (the shared set).

Specimen: sorted CD4+, CD8+, or CD8+CD57+ T cells (not recorded which) from PBMCs. The chain employs TRBV5-1 and TRBJ2-1; 7 bases are a match to TRBD1. The TCR comes from a human donor with severe aplastic anemia or a healthy control (not recorded which). Here the CDR3 reads CASSTAGTASSRGPSNEQFF. CDR3 nucleotides: TGCGCCAGCAGCACCGCCGGGACAGCTTCTTCACGAGGCCCTAGCAATGAGCAGTTCTTC.